This is a list of T cell receptor beta chains from one sample in a study of PD-1 blockade in mismatch repair-deficient tumors. Only in-frame clones appear in the TCRdb table, and some are missing; sequencing was by immunoSEQ multiplex PCR. The sample holds roughly 15,000 clones, 80% to 85% seen once. The sample in question was PBMCs, obtained 4 weeks after starting pembrolizumab. All receptors derive from an adult with mismatch repair-deficient cancer. Each CDR3 is given with its conserved first and last residue. The D gene is left open where the match is weak. A row's size may be missing; if present it is once, few, many or a size class.

abundance | j_gene | d_gene | v_gene | CDR3aa | CDR3nt
NA | TRBJ2-3 | NA | TRBV6-5 | CASSYSRTATDTQYF | TGTGCCAGCAGTTACTCGAGGACAGCCACAGATACGCAGTATTTT
NA | TRBJ2-7 | TRBD1 | TRBV6-6 | CASSGGQGPEQYF | TGTGCCAGCAGTGGGGGACAGGGGCCCGAGCAGTACTTC
NA | TRBJ1-2 | NA | TRBV30 | CAWSFLDGINYGYTF | TGTGCCTGGAGTTTCCTAGACGGAATTAACTATGGCTACACCTTC
once | TRBJ1-1 | NA | TRBV5-6 | CASSFRVAEAFF | TGTGCCAGCAGCTTTCGGGTCGCTGAAGCTTTCTTT
few | TRBJ1-1 | NA | TRBV28 | CASSLSFRAFF | TGTGCCAGCAGTTTATCCTTCCGGGCTTTCTTT
NA | TRBJ1-3 | NA | TRBV30 | CAWSSDPGTIYF | TGTGCCTGGAGTTCTGACCCGGGAACCATATATTTT
NA | TRBJ2-2 | TRBD2 | TRBV6-6 | CASSQTSGRAVGELFF | TGTGCCAGCAGTCAGACTAGCGGGAGGGCCGTCGGGGAGCTGTTTTTT
NA | TRBJ2-3 | NA | TRBV18 | CASSPLVLDTQYF | TGTGCCAGCTCACCCCTAGTTTTGGATACGCAGTATTTT
NA | TRBJ2-7 | TRBD1 | TRBV6-1 | CASRDRVGGSYEQYF | TGTGCCAGCAGGGACAGGGTGGGGGGCTCCTACGAGCAGTACTTC
once | TRBJ2-1 | NA | TRBV7-2 | CASSLLRETGEQFF | TGTGCCAGCAGCTTACTTAGGGAGACGGGTGAGCAGTTCTTC
NA | TRBJ2-2 | TRBD2 | TRBV7-3 | CASSPPGVAGGTGELFF | TGTGCCAGCAGCCCCCCGGGGGTAGCGGGAGGGACCGGGGAGCTGTTTTTT
NA | TRBJ1-2 | TRBD1 | TRBV28 | CASKYRTGRGYGYTF | TGTGCCAGCAAATACCGGACAGGGAGGGGCTATGGCTACACCTTC
NA | TRBJ1-5 | NA | TRBV6-5 | CASSYRGSNQPQHF | TGTGCCAGCAGTTACAGGGGCAGCAATCAGCCCCAGCATTTT
once | TRBJ2-3 | NA | TRBV2 | CASSEQGTDTQYF | TGTGCCAGCAGTGAACAGGGAACAGATACGCAGTATTTT
NA | TRBJ2-3 | TRBD2 | TRBV9 | CASSPRLAGGGDTQYF | TGTGCCAGCAGCCCCCGCCTAGCGGGAGGGGGAGATACGCAGTATTTT
once | TRBJ1-2 | TRBD1 | TRBV7-9 | CASSLVSGQGWKDYGYTF | TGTGCCAGCAGCTTAGTTTCGGGACAGGGGTGGAAGGACTATGGCTACACCTTC
once | TRBJ1-5 | NA | TRBV7-8 | CASSLAGQPQHF | TGTGCCAGCAGCTTAGCCGGTCAGCCCCAGCATTTT
NA | TRBJ2-3 | NA | TRBV11-2 | CASSYSGSTDTQYF | TGTGCCAGCAGCTATAGCGGTAGCACAGATACGCAGTATTTT
NA | TRBJ2-6 | TRBD1 | TRBV15 | CATSKGQGGDGANVLTF | TGTGCCACCAGCAAGGGACAGGGAGGGGACGGGGCCAACGTCCTGACTTTC
NA | TRBJ2-5 | NA | TRBV30 | CAWSGKGVETQYF | TGTGCCTGGAGTGGGAAGGGGGTTGAGACCCAGTACTTC
NA | TRBJ1-1 | TRBD1 | TRBV10-3 | CAISESGQGAFGTEAFF | TGTGCCATCAGTGAGTCGGGACAGGGGGCCTTCGGGACTGAAGCTTTCTTT
NA | TRBJ2-1 | TRBD2 | TRBV7-2 | CASSFTSGPYNEQFF | TGTGCCAGCAGCTTCACTAGCGGCCCCTACAATGAGCAGTTCTTC
once | TRBJ2-2 | NA | TRBV6-5 | CASSPGVGYTGELFF | TGTGCCAGCAGCCCGGGGGTGGGGTACACCGGGGAGCTGTTTTTT
NA | TRBJ1-2 | TRBD1 | TRBV29-1 | CSVDPGQGALGYTF | TGCAGCGTGGATCCGGGACAGGGGGCGCTGGGCTACACCTTC
NA | TRBJ1-2 | NA | TRBV28 | CASRAGAAFNYGYTF | TGTGCCAGCAGAGCAGGGGCAGCCTTTAACTATGGCTACACCTTC
NA | TRBJ2-2 | TRBD2 | TRBV28 | CASSLLPGRADGELFF | TGTGCCAGCAGTTTATTACCCGGGAGGGCCGACGGGGAGCTGTTTTTT
NA | TRBJ1-2 | TRBD1 | TRBV4-2 | CASSQSAGQGIANYGYTF | TGTGCCAGCAGCCAATCAGCGGGACAGGGGATCGCTAACTATGGCTACACCTTC
NA | TRBJ1-2 | NA | TRBV21-1 | CASIVLGGHGYTF | TGTGCCAGCATTGTTTTAGGGGGCCATGGCTACACCTTC
NA | TRBJ1-5 | NA | TRBV28 | CAIRGQYSNQPQHF | TGTGCCATAAGAGGGCAGTATAGCAATCAGCCCCAGCATTTT
NA | TRBJ2-3 | NA | TRBV4-1 | CASSQEGRMTDTQYF | TGCGCCAGCAGCCAAGAAGGGAGGATGACAGATACGCAGTATTTT
once | TRBJ2-5 | NA | TRBV28 | CASSLGGAGGETQYF | TGTGCCAGCAGTTTAGGGGGGGCAGGAGGAGAGACCCAGTACTTC
NA | TRBJ1-5 | TRBD1 | TRBV28 | CASSSGQGAYSNQPQHF | TGTGCCAGCAGTTCCGGACAGGGGGCCTATAGCAATCAGCCCCAGCATTTT
NA | TRBJ2-7 | TRBD2 | TRBV9 | CASSVKAGGYEQYF | TGTGCCAGCAGCGTGAAAGCGGGAGGCTACGAGCAGTACTTC
few | TRBJ2-7 | TRBD2 | TRBV2 | CASSEEREGHEQYF | TGTGCCAGCAGTGAAGAACGGGAGGGCCACGAGCAGTACTTC
NA | TRBJ1-5 | NA | TRBV7-2 | CASSFGGGSNQPQHF | TGTGCCAGCAGCTTCGGGGGGGGGAGCAATCAGCCCCAGCATTTT
NA | TRBJ1-1 | NA | TRBV20-1 | CSLPRDTEAFF | TGCAGCCTACCCAGGGACACTGAAGCTTTCTTT
few | TRBJ2-7 | TRBD2 | TRBV4-1 | CASSQDNGRVEQYF | TGCGCCAGCAGCCAAGATAACGGGAGGGTGGAGCAGTACTTC
NA | TRBJ2-1 | NA | TRBV18 | CASSSDNQREEQFF | TGTGCCAGCTCAAGCGACAACCAACGGGAAGAGCAGTTCTTC
NA | TRBJ1-2 | NA | TRBV2 | CASTEGRDWSGYTF | TGTGCCAGCACCGAGGGGCGGGACTGGAGTGGCTACACCTTC
NA | TRBJ1-6 | TRBD1 | TRBV6-5 | CASSYSTGTYNSPLHF | TGTGCCAGCAGTTACTCGACAGGGACCTATAATTCACCCCTCCACTTT